A selection of T cell receptor beta chains follows, all from one sample in a study of PD-1 blockade in classical Hodgkin lymphoma. Clones were read by immunoSEQ multiplex PCR, and TCRdb kept only the in-frame ones, dropping some. This table has nearly 55,000 clones, 81% appearing once. Sequenced material: peripheral blood mononuclear cells (PBMCs), taken at baseline. The receptors here all came from a human donor with classical Hodgkin lymphoma. The CDR3 runs from the conserved cysteine through the conserved F or W. Each record gives: clone size, V gene, J gene, D gene, CDR3 DNA, CDR3 protein. The D gene is left open where the match is weak. Not every row has a clone size; where given, it reads once, few, many or a size class.

NA	TRBV5-6	TRBJ1-6	NA	TGTGCCAGCAGCGTAGGAGCCGGGTCTCTTGGGAATTCACCCCTCCACTTT	CASSVGAGSLGNSPLHF
NA	TRBV6-6	TRBJ1-1	NA	TGTGCCAGCACCCGGATGGGAACTGAAGCTTTCTTT	CASTRMGTEAFF
NA	TRBV6-6	TRBJ1-1	NA	TGTGCCAGCAGTTACCGAGGGACGGCGAACACTGAAGCTTTCTTT	CASSYRGTANTEAFF
NA	TRBV20-1	TRBJ2-5	NA	TGCAGTGCTAGACCCCAAGAGACCCAGTACTTC	CSARPQETQYF
NA	TRBV6-5	TRBJ1-1	NA	TGTGCCAGCAGTTACAACAGGGAGAACACTGAAGCTTTCTTT	CASSYNRENTEAFF
NA	TRBV11-3	TRBJ2-3	TRBD1	TGTGCCAGCAGTGTAGGGGGCATTAGCACAGATACGCAGTATTTT	CASSVGGISTDTQYF
NA	TRBV4-1	TRBJ2-1	TRBD1	TGCGCCAGCAGCCCCCTCCCGACAGGGTACTCCTACAATGAGCAGTTCTTC	CASSPLPTGYSYNEQFF
NA	TRBV6-1	TRBJ2-2	NA	TGTGCCAGCAGTGAAGCCTACACCGGGGAGCTGTTTTTT	CASSEAYTGELFF
few	TRBV5-1	TRBJ1-1	NA	TGCGCCAGCAGCCCTGGACGGACTGGACCCACTGAAGCTTTCTTT	CASSPGRTGPTEAFF
few	TRBV7-8	TRBJ1-1	NA	TGTGCCAGCAGCTTACTTAGTATGAACACTGAAGCTTTCTTT	CASSLLSMNTEAFF
NA	TRBV5-1	TRBJ1-2	TRBD1	TGCGCCAGCAGCTTGATAGGGACAGGGACGGAGGGCTACACCTTC	CASSLIGTGTEGYTF
NA	TRBV7-6	TRBJ1-2	NA	TGTGCCAGCAGCTTAGATCACTATGGCTACACCTTC	CASSLDHYGYTF
NA	TRBV5-6	TRBJ2-2	NA	TGTGCCAGCAGCTTTCCTAGCACCGGGGAGCTGTTTTTT	CASSFPSTGELFF
NA	TRBV19	TRBJ1-5	TRBD1	TGTGCCAGTAGTCCCCCTTTGGGGACAGGCTTCAATCAGCCCCAGCATTTT	CASSPPLGTGFNQPQHF
NA	TRBV5-6	TRBJ1-1	NA	TGTGCCAGCAGCTTCTACCTGAACACTGAAGCTTTCTTT	CASSFYLNTEAFF
few	TRBV11-3	TRBJ2-4	NA	TGTGCCAGCAGCTTAAGAGGATCGGACAGCTCAAAAAACATTCAGTACTTC	CASSLRGSDSSKNIQYF
NA	TRBV12-5	TRBJ1-4	NA	TGTGCTAGTGGATTCCTTCCCCGGGACACGGTAGAAAAACTGTTTTTT	CASGFLPRDTVEKLFF
few	TRBV2	TRBJ2-6	NA	TGTGCCAGCAGTGAACGGCAGGGGCCGTACTCTGGGGCCAACGTCCTGACTTTC	CASSERQGPYSGANVLTF
NA	TRBV11-3	TRBJ1-1	NA	TGTGCCAGCAGCTTCCGTACAGGCACGGTCACTGAAGCTTTCTTT	CASSFRTGTVTEAFF
NA	TRBV18	TRBJ1-1	NA	TGTGCCAGCTCACCACTTGCGAACACTGAAGCTTTCTTT	CASSPLANTEAFF
NA	TRBV25-1	TRBJ2-3	NA	TGTGCCAGCAGTGAACGTACAGATACGCAGTATTTT	CASSERTDTQYF
NA	TRBV11-2	TRBJ2-3	NA	TGTGCCAGCAGGCCTACCTGGGGGCGCACAGATACGCAGTATTTT	CASRPTWGRTDTQYF
NA	TRBV30	TRBJ2-1	TRBD2	TGTGCCTGGAGTGTGGGGACTAGCGGCCTCAATGAGCAGTTCTTC	CAWSVGTSGLNEQFF
NA	TRBV6-5	TRBJ2-7	TRBD1	TGTGCCAGCAGTTACGGGACAGGGGGCTACGAGCAGTACTTC	CASSYGTGGYEQYF
once	TRBV19	TRBJ2-7	NA	TGTGCCAGTAGTTTCGGCGGAGGCTCCTACGAGCAGTACTTC	CASSFGGGSYEQYF
once	TRBV4-1	TRBJ2-1	NA	TGCGCCAGCAGCCAACCCGGAGGTAGCGTCTACAATGAGCAGTTCTTC	CASSQPGGSVYNEQFF
NA	TRBV30	TRBJ2-3	NA	TGTGCCCTCAGGGGGGCCCTCTTTGGTACGCAGTATTTT	CALRGALFGTQYF
NA	TRBV4-1	TRBJ1-2	NA	TGCGCCAGCAGCCCTATTACGGGGGTACACACCTTC	CASSPITGVHTF
NA	TRBV9	TRBJ1-5	TRBD1	TGTGCCAGCAGCGTATCAGGGGGCGCGGGTCAGCCCCAGCATTTT	CASSVSGGAGQPQHF
NA	TRBV11-2	TRBJ2-1	NA	TGTGCCAGCAGCTTAAAGATCACTAGGGCCTACAATGAGCAGTTCTTC	CASSLKITRAYNEQFF
NA	TRBV28	TRBJ1-2	NA	TGTGCCAGCAGTTCCTCGGGGCGGTCGCAGGGGTATGGCTACACCTTC	CASSSSGRSQGYGYTF
NA	TRBV14	TRBJ2-6	NA	TGTGCCAGCAGCCTATCTGGGGCCAACGTCCTGACTTTC	CASSLSGANVLTF
few	TRBV4-3	TRBJ1-2	NA	TGCGCCAGCAGCCAAGAAATAACAGGCCTCGATGAGGGCTACACCTTC	CASSQEITGLDEGYTF
NA	TRBV19	TRBJ2-1	NA	TGTGCCAGTAGAGGCAGTTTAGCCTACAATGAGCAGTTCTTC	CASRGSLAYNEQFF
NA	TRBV7-9	TRBJ2-7	TRBD2	TGTGCCAGCAGCCCTCCGGGACTAGCTTACGAGCAGTACTTC	CASSPPGLAYEQYF
NA	TRBV27	TRBJ1-5	NA	TGTGCCAGCAGGGGGTTTAATCAGCCCCAGCATTTT	CASRGFNQPQHF
NA	TRBV29-1	TRBJ2-7	NA	TGCAGCGTTGTAGTGCGGCCAACCCTCGGGTACGAGCAGTACTTC	CSVVVRPTLGYEQYF
NA	TRBV12-5	TRBJ2-1	TRBD2	TGTGCTAGTGGTCTTGGCATAGGGACTAGCGGCTACAATGAGCAGTTCTTC	CASGLGIGTSGYNEQFF
NA	TRBV20-1	TRBJ2-4	NA	TGCAGTGCTCACCCGGGGAACATTCAGTACTTC	CSAHPGNIQYF
NA	TRBV6-6	TRBJ2-5	TRBD1	TGTGCCAGCATCTTACGGACAGGCGGGGAGACCCAGTACTTC	CASILRTGGETQYF
NA	TRBV6-5	TRBJ2-5	NA	TGTGCCAGCAGTCATACGGGGGAGACCCAGTACTTC	CASSHTGETQYF
few	TRBV7-2	TRBJ1-2	TRBD1	TGTGCCAGCAGCCAGGGACAGGGGGCGGGTGGCTACACCTTC	CASSQGQGAGGYTF
NA	TRBV2	TRBJ1-5	NA	TGTGCCAGCAGCGAACGGTCCCAGCCCCAGCATTTT	CASSERSQPQHF
NA	TRBV30	TRBJ1-5	NA	TGTGCCTGGAACAATGGGGCCAAATCATATAAGCCCCAGCATTTT	CAWNNGAKSYKPQHF
NA	TRBV9	TRBJ2-2	NA	TGTGCCAGCAGCGTAGTGAGGGGGACCGGGGAGCTGTTTTTT	CASSVVRGTGELFF
NA	TRBV18	TRBJ1-1	NA	TGTGCCAGCTCACTAAATTTACCGGGACCTCGCCGTTTAATCAGGGAAGCTTTCTTT	CASSLNLPGPRRLIREAFF
NA	TRBV25-1	TRBJ1-5	NA	TGTGCCAGCAGTGACGGGGGGGCCCAGCATTTT	CASSDGGAQHF
NA	TRBV10-3	TRBJ1-2	NA	TGTGCCATCAGTGAGAGGCGATTCGACGGGGATCGCTACACCTTC	CAISERRFDGDRYTF
few	TRBV7-9	TRBJ1-2	NA	TGTGCCAGCAGCTTGGCGGGGGAGGAGGATGGCTACACCTTC	CASSLAGEEDGYTF
NA	TRBV5-1	TRBJ2-5	TRBD1	TGCGCCAGCAGCCAACCCGGGACAGCCTACGAGACCCAGTACTTC	CASSQPGTAYETQYF